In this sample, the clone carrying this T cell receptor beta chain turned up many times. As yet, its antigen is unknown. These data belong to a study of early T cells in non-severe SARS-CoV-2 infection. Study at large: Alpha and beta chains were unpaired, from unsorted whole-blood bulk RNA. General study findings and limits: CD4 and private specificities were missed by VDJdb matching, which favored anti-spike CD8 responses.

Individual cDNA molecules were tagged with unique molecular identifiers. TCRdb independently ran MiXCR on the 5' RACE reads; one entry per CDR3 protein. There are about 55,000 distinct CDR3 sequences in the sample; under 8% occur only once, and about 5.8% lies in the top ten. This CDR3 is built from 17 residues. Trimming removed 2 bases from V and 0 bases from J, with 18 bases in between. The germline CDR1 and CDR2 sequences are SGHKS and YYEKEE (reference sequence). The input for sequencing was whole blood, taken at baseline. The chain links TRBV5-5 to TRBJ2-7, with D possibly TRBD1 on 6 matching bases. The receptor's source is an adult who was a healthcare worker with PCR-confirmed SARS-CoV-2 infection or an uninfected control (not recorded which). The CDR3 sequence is CASSFRLAGEYSYEQYF. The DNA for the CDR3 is TGTGCCAGCAGCTTCCGACTCGCAGGGGAATACTCCTACGAGCAGTACTTC.